This TCR beta chain was recorded in a study of cytomegalovirus exposure and HLA in healthy donors. Study-wide findings and caveats: Specificity for CMV antigens was confirmed in vitro for a few of the CMV-associated chains. A later look showed TCR association rates differing by HLA locus, highest for DRB1 and lowest for HLA-C.

The study ran its PCR with 60 Vbeta and 13 Jbeta primers. Profiling relied on immunoSEQ multiplex PCR, and the TCRdb table lists in-frame clones only, not all of them. The table shows some 180,000 clones, with 70% to 75% occurring only once. The V gene's germline CDR1 is MNHEY and CDR2 SVGAGI. Trimming cost V 5 bases and J 2 bases, with 10 bases left between them. CDR3 length equals 14 residues. Turning to this clone: Antigen: not known.

The sequence derives from a male donor in good health and CMV-seronegative. The specimen was PBMCs. The J gene is TRBJ1-5, the V gene TRBV6-5; weak D call: TRBD1 (6 bases). CDR3 bases: TGTGCCAGCAGTCAACAGGGTGGCAATCAGCCCCAGCATTTT. This sequence encodes CASSQQGGNQPQHF.